This T cell receptor beta chain is from a study of blood T cell repertoires in COVID-19. TCRdb's copy holds only in-frame clones and misses some; the assay was immunoSEQ multiplex PCR. The table records approximately 360,000 clones, approximately 90% of them present only once. The V gene lost 1 base and the J gene lost 3 bases, with 14 bases spanning the gap. CDR3 length equals 16 residues. The germline gives CDR1 SGHTA, CDR2 FQGNSA. The TCR was taken from a woman between 25 and 40 years old with acute COVID-19. This chain connects TRBV7-2 to TRBJ2-3; D is uncertain. The sequencing sample was made of PBMCs or T cells enriched from blood (not recorded which). The CDR3 bases are TGTGCCAGCAGCTTAGTGGTCCTCGCGGTGACAGATACGCAGTATTTT. As protein: CASSLVVLAVTDTQYF. Drawing the rest from reference TRBV7-2 and TRBJ2-3, the complete variable domain is GAGVSQSPSNKVTEKGKDVELRCDPISGHTALYWYRQSLGQGLEFLIYFQGNSAPDKSGLPSDRFSAERTGGSVSTLTIQRTQQEDSAVYLCASSLVVLAVTDTQYFGPGTRLTVL.